Listed below are T cell receptor beta chains from one sample, sequenced in a study of blood T cell repertoires in COVID-19. Assay used: immunoSEQ multiplex PCR; TCRdb lists only in-frame clones, some missing. The sample gives roughly 97,000 clones, 87% of which show up once; 15% is in the top ten. The sequenced sample was peripheral blood. These receptors all stem from a man aged 50-59 years with acute or convalescent COVID-19. CDR3s include the opening cysteine and the closing phenylalanine or tryptophan. Rows may omit the clone size; those that give it use once, few, many or a size class.

V: TRBV3-1/TRBV3-2; J: TRBJ1-1; size: NA; CDR3: CASSPDPGSNTEAFF
V: TRBV10-3; J: TRBJ2-7; size: NA; CDR3: CAISDLENYEQYF
V: TRBV20-1; J: TRBJ1-2; size: few; CDR3: CSASDRVGYGYTF
V: TRBV5-4; J: TRBJ2-7; size: NA; CDR3: CASSLIAEGSYEQYF
V: TRBV2; J: TRBJ2-5; size: NA; CDR3: CASSEPGGQETQYF
V: TRBV6-2/TRBV6-3; J: TRBJ1-5; size: NA; CDR3: CASSRDRGYQPQHF
V: TRBV7-7; J: TRBJ2-3; size: NA; CDR3: CASSLRGLSTDTQYF
V: TRBV2; J: TRBJ2-7; size: once; CDR3: CASPGGSQDEQYF
V: TRBV9; J: TRBJ2-5; size: once; CDR3: CASSRWAGEETQYF
V: TRBV27; J: TRBJ2-2; size: NA; CDR3: CASSLRGTSGLTGELFF
V: TRBV28; J: TRBJ2-7; size: NA; CDR3: CASSLGGTVKGSEQYF
V: TRBV2; J: TRBJ2-7; size: NA; CDR3: CASRAPSGRVYEQYF
V: TRBV9; J: TRBJ2-3; size: NA; CDR3: CASSRAGATDTQYF
V: TRBV2; J: TRBJ2-3; size: NA; CDR3: CASSDWTVSDTQYF
V: TRBV19; J: TRBJ2-7; size: NA; CDR3: CASSTDRWNYEQYF
V: TRBV27; J: TRBJ2-2; size: NA; CDR3: CATLTSGELFF
V: TRBV2; J: TRBJ1-5; size: NA; CDR3: CASMRGGSNQPQHF
V: TRBV27; J: TRBJ1-4; size: NA; CDR3: CASRRTSSGEKLFF
V: TRBV20-1; J: TRBJ2-7; size: few; CDR3: CSATDRSNYEQYF
V: TRBV7-2; J: TRBJ2-1; size: NA; CDR3: CASSSDPRGYNEQFF
V: TRBV7-9; J: TRBJ2-7; size: NA; CDR3: CASTPLGPVGSSYEQYF
V: TRBV19; J: TRBJ2-7; size: NA; CDR3: CASSNPRQASYEQYF
V: TRBV11-2; J: TRBJ2-2; size: NA; CDR3: CASSHRRGEGGELFF
V: TRBV19; J: TRBJ2-7; size: NA; CDR3: CASSTTSGPSYEQYF
V: TRBV5-1; J: TRBJ2-1; size: NA; CDR3: CASSLRSKNNEQFF
V: TRBV11-3; J: TRBJ2-1; size: NA; CDR3: CASTVYNEQFF
V: TRBV18; J: TRBJ2-5; size: NA; CDR3: CASSPRSFQETQYF
V: TRBV4-1; J: TRBJ2-7; size: NA; CDR3: CASSQDKSGYYEQYF
V: TRBV5-4; J: TRBJ2-2; size: NA; CDR3: CASSLRARGGELFF
V: TRBV27; J: TRBJ2-7; size: many; CDR3: CASSLETGLAYEQYF
V: TRBV2; J: TRBJ2-3; size: NA; CDR3: CASSAGLAKGTDTQYF
V: TRBV7-8; J: TRBJ2-7; size: NA; CDR3: CATSGRVAYEQYF
V: TRBV3-1/TRBV3-2; J: TRBJ1-3; size: NA; CDR3: CASSQGQSSGNTIYF
V: TRBV9; J: TRBJ2-1; size: NA; CDR3: CASSVGSGKQYEQFF
V: TRBV5-5; J: TRBJ1-5; size: NA; CDR3: CASSSQGGNQPQHF
V: TRBV6-5; J: TRBJ1-1; size: NA; CDR3: CASNVQGSTEAFF
V: TRBV2; J: TRBJ1-3; size: NA; CDR3: CASGQQGSGNTIYF
V: TRBV5-5; J: TRBJ2-7; size: NA; CDR3: CASSPQARQGEQYF
V: TRBV23-1; J: TRBJ1-2; size: NA; CDR3: CASSGGWTDGYTF
V: TRBV7-8; J: TRBJ1-1; size: NA; CDR3: CASSLGQVMNTEAFF
V: TRBV7-9; J: TRBJ2-5; size: NA; CDR3: CASSWSGETQYF
V: TRBV28; J: TRBJ2-7; size: NA; CDR3: CASSPTPSRQLEQYF
V: TRBV3-1/TRBV3-2; J: TRBJ1-6; size: NA; CDR3: CASSQGQGRNSPLHF
V: TRBV4-1; J: TRBJ2-3; size: NA; CDR3: CASSQEGASGSGTDTQYF
V: TRBV9; J: TRBJ2-1; size: NA; CDR3: CASSGGGGPADEQFF
V: TRBV21-1; J: TRBJ2-7; size: NA; CDR3: CASSPLGLAISYEQYF
V: TRBV10-3; J: TRBJ2-3; size: NA; CDR3: CAISEFWELSTDTQYF
V: TRBV4-1; J: TRBJ2-4; size: NA; CDR3: CASTPGLRGKNIQYF
V: TRBV7-9; J: TRBJ2-7; size: NA; CDR3: CASSSTGLRPYEQYF
V: TRBV24-1; J: TRBJ2-7; size: NA; CDR3: CATSDFGTGGGYEQYF
V: TRBV29-1; J: TRBJ1-1; size: NA; CDR3: CSVVSGNTEAFF
V: TRBV19; J: TRBJ2-7; size: NA; CDR3: CASRAEGDSSYEQYF
V: TRBV7-9; J: TRBJ2-3; size: NA; CDR3: CASSPRVRADTQYF
V: TRBV5-5; J: TRBJ1-1; size: NA; CDR3: CASSFGGRGTEAFF
V: TRBV5-4; J: TRBJ2-3; size: NA; CDR3: CASSHSSGSSTDTQYF
V: TRBV5-1; J: TRBJ1-1; size: once; CDR3: CASSSGAGNTEAFF